This T cell receptor (beta chain) was sequenced for a study of identical twins. Notes on the study in general: Zero-insertion analyses could be partly confounded by invariant MAIT and iNKT cells.

Germline V CDR1 and CDR2: KGHSH, LQKENI. The CDR3 totals 14 residues. V was cut by 0 bases and J by 3 bases, with 7 bases left in between. This clonotype has only a few counts. Antigen unknown. MiXCR, applied by TCRdb to the 5' RACE reads, yields one record per CDR3 protein. The sample lists 200,000 to 250,000 distinct CDR3 sequences; around 8% were seen once. These same data were also listed under a study on yellow fever vaccine responses in identical twins.

Sequenced material: memory (CD45RO+) T cells sorted from blood. The clonotype comes from a woman under 30 in good health. This rearrangement joins TRBV18 to TRBJ2-3; tentatively, D is TRBD1 or TRBD2 (5 bases each). The CDR3 sequence is CASSPPWGTDTQYF. The DNA of the CDR3 is TGTGCCAGCTCACCACCTTGGGGGACAGATACGCAGTATTTT.